This T cell receptor (beta chain) was identified in a study of T-cell reconstitution after alpha-beta-depleted transplantation in children. Findings of the study overall: Some patients' high day-60 TCRbeta diversity was attributed to recipient cells surviving conditioning. Two months or so post-transplant, alpha-beta T cells reportedly derived from several hundred expanded graft clones.

Unique molecular identifiers were incorporated into the prepared TCRbeta library. TCRdb ran MiXCR on the PCR reads and lists one entry per CDR3 protein. The table records around 960,000 distinct CDR3 sequences, about 30% of them present only once. Concerning this clonotype itself: What it binds is not known.

Trimming removed 5 bases at V and 3 bases at J, with 14 bases between. Germline loops: CDR1 SGHRS, CDR2 YFSETQ. The CDR3 is 14 residues long. V is TRBV5-1 and J is TRBJ2-5; either TRBD1 or TRBD2 may fit D (5 bases each). Sample: PBMCs, mostly from graft donor cells, taken 360 days after TCRalphabeta/CD19-depleted stem cell transplant. This receptor was obtained from a boy in the first two years of life who had a stem cell transplant for SCID, so the T cells may come from the graft donor. CDR3 nucleotides: TGCGCCAGCAGTACCGGGACCGCCGAAGAGACCCAGTACTTC. This sequence encodes CASSTGTAEETQYF.